This T cell receptor beta chain was observed in a study of blood T cells in healthy people across ages. As regards this clonotype: Its antigen is not known.

Overall study results and limits: Older age coincided with a roughly linear decline in TCR beta diversity per million T cells.

Caucasian, healthy and from Russia, the donors were aged between about 6 and 100. Drawn from each donor were 8.5 to 10 milliliters of peripheral blood. A second about 7 to 11 cycle PCR used barcoded and J-beta primers. TCRdb independently ran MiXCR on the 5' RACE reads; one entry per CDR3 protein. The sample yields about 1.6 million distinct CDR3 sequences, approximately 32% seen once. Deletions cut 7 bases from V and 5 bases from J, with 10 bases between. The CDR3 has 11 amino acids. Germline CDR1 SQVTM, CDR2 ANQGSEA. This chain connects TRBV29-1 to TRBJ2-3; a possible D gene is TRBD1 (5 bases). The sequence was collected from a woman in her twenties or thirties in good health. The sequenced material came from blood. The CDR3 reads CSADQGDTQYF. In DNA, the CDR3 is TGCAGCGCAGATCAGGGAGATACGCAGTATTTT.